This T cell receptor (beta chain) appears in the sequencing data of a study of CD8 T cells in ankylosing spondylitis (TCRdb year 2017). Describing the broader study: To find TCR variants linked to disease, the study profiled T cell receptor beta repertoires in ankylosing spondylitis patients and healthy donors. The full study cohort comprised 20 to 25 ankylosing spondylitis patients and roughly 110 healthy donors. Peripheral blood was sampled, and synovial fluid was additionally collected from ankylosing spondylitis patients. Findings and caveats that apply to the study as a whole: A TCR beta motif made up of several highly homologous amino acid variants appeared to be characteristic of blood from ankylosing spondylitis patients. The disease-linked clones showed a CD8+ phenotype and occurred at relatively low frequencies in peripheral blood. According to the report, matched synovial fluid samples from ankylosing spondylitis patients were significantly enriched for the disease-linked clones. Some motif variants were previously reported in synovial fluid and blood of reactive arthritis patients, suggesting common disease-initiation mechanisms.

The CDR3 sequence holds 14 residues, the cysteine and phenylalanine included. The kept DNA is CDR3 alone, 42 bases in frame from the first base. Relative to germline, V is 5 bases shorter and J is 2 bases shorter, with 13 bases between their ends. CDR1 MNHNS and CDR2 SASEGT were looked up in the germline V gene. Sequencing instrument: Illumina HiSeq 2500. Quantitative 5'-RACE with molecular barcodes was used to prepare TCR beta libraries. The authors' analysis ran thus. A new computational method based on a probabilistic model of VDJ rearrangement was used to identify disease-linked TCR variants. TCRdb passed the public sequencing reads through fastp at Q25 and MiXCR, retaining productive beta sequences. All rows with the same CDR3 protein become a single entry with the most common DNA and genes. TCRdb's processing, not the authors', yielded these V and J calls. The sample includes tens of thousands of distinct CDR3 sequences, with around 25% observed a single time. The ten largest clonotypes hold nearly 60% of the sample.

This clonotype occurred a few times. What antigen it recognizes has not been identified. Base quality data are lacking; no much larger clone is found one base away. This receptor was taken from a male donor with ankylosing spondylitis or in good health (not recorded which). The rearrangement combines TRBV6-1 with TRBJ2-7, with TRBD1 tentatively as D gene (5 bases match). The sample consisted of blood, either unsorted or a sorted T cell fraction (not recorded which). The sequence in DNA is TGTGCCAGCAGTACCATTACAGGCCCCTACGAGCAGTACTTC. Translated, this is CASSTITGPYEQYF.